The present entry profiles one TCR beta chain with its context. Its target is unknown. The assay was run at deep level. Sequencing was performed with immunoSEQ multiplex PCR; in TCRdb, only in-frame clones are kept and a portion is missing. The table shows 2,500,000 or so clones, with roughly 93% occurring only once. This entry belongs to a study of shared clonotypes between healthy human individuals. General study results and limits: Rarefaction indicated that sorted-subset sequencing remained incomplete although depth was large. Sampling involved blood alone; tissue repertoires likely differ.

The TCR comes from a man in his late teens or twenties in good health. Some clones in this sample may be carry-over from other donors' samples. Sequencing used naive CD4+ T cells from PBMCs. The subset: CD45RA+ positively selected.

The chain's CDR3 is CASSRLGSSYNEQFF. CDR3 in DNA: TGTGCCAGCTCCCGGTTGGGGAGCTCCTACAATGAGCAGTTCTTC. This chain uses TRBV6-5 with TRBJ2-1; possible D gene TRBD2, 5 bases. Trimming removed 8 bases from V and 0 bases from J, with 14 bases in between. Germline CDR1 is MNHEY and CDR2 is SVGAGI. This CDR3 has 15 residues.